This TCR beta chain was found in a study of cytomegalovirus exposure and HLA in healthy donors. Broader study findings: Overall, about 160 TCR beta chains were annotated as cytomegalovirus-associated. While the bulk of TCR sequences proved rare, some public TCRs turned up in many donors. Prediction of most subjects' HLA-A and HLA-B alleles by TCR beta sequences was reportedly accurate. A few chains linked to CMV were shown in vitro to be specific for CMV antigens.

The primer mix had 60 Vbeta and 13 Jbeta primers. Profiling relied on immunoSEQ multiplex PCR, and the TCRdb table lists in-frame clones only, not all of them. The sample records hundreds of thousands of clones, roughly 89% being singletons. V was clipped by 6 bases and J by 2 bases; unmatched bases: 2. This CDR3 has 14 residues. Germline CDR1 is MDHEN and CDR2 is SYDVKM. Of note for this clone: Its antigen is unknown.

The receptor's source is a young woman in good health and CMV-seronegative. Sequencing was done on a sample of PBMCs. This chain joins TRBV28 and TRBJ2-5, with 11 bases lining up with TRBD2. The CDR3 loop reads CASRTSGKQETQYF. The CDR3 nucleotides read TGTGCCAGCAGGACTAGCGGGAAACAAGAGACCCAGTACTTC.